Here is one T cell receptor beta chain with its context. Its antigen is still unknown. These data originate in a study of Graves' ophthalmopathy and Graves' hyperthyroidism. Study context: No treatment had been given when peripheral blood was collected at initial diagnosis.

Using RNA transcripts, the TCR beta CDR3 regions were amplified. Following a first-round RT-PCR that used HTBI primers, a second-round multiplex PCR was carried out. TCRdb itself ran the multiplex PCR reads through MiXCR, one entry per CDR3 protein. The sample has 600,000 to 950,000 distinct CDR3 sequences; approximately 40% are singletons. General observations from the study: Most expanded clonotypes in thyroid above 0.001 frequency also showed up in blood.

V gave up 1 base and J gave up 8 bases, with 11 bases separating them. Germline CDR1 SGHDN, CDR2 FVKESK. The CDR3 runs 13 residues. Patients with other autoimmune diseases, uncontrolled infections, pregnancy or lactation were excluded. Thyroid ultrasound, orbital computed tomography, TRAb, serum thyroxine and clinical symptoms formed the basis of diagnosis. The TCR comes from an adult man with Graves' ophthalmopathy. This chain uses TRBV14 with TRBJ1-2; D gene unclear. The sequenced material came from peripheral blood. The DNA of the CDR3 is TGTGCCAGCAGCCAAGGGGTCAGCTTAGGCTACACCTTC. Protein: CASSQGVSLGYTF.